A selection of T cell receptor beta chains follows, all from one sample in a study of regulatory T cells in long-lasting Graves disease. TCRdb re-analysed the multiplex PCR reads in MiXCR, keeping a single row per CDR3 protein. The repertoire holds 650,000 to 850,000 distinct CDR3 sequences, with approximately 29% as singletons. Sequencing used peripheral blood mononuclear cells (PBMCs), obtained when the disease was refractory, from a patient treated with antithyroid drugs. The receptors shown here come from a female donor with Graves disease. CDR3s include the opening cysteine and the closing phenylalanine or tryptophan. D genes are given only for firm matches. Clone size is stated in some rows and not others, as once, few, many or a class when expanded.

v_call: TRBV6-1; j_call: TRBJ1-1; d_call: -; clone_size: -; cdr3_aa: CAILRGAGNTEAFF; cdr3_nt: TGTGCCATCCTAAGGGGGGCCGGGAACACTGAAGCTTTCTTT
v_call: TRBV5-6; j_call: TRBJ2-2; d_call: TRBD1; clone_size: -; cdr3_aa: CASSSYRGDTGELFF; cdr3_nt: TGTGCCAGCAGCTCGTACAGGGGGGACACCGGGGAGCTGTTTTTT
v_call: TRBV11-2; j_call: TRBJ2-7; d_call: -; clone_size: few; cdr3_aa: CASSQLQGGVYEQYF; cdr3_nt: TGTGCCAGCAGCCAGTTACAGGGAGGTGTCTACGAGCAGTACTTC
v_call: TRBV29-1; j_call: TRBJ2-5; d_call: TRBD2; clone_size: -; cdr3_aa: CSVDATSDQETQYF; cdr3_nt: TGCAGCGTTGATGCGACTAGCGACCAAGAGACCCAGTACTTC
v_call: TRBV12-3/TRBV12-4; j_call: TRBJ2-5; d_call: TRBD2; clone_size: many; cdr3_aa: CASKGAGRETQYF; cdr3_nt: TGTGCCAGCAAGGGAGCGGGGAGGGAGACCCAGTACTTC
v_call: TRBV3-1; j_call: TRBJ2-7; d_call: TRBD2; clone_size: -; cdr3_aa: CASSQSGSFSSEQYF; cdr3_nt: TGTGCCAGCAGCCAGAGCGGGAGTTTCTCGTCCGAGCAGTACTTC
v_call: TRBV14; j_call: TRBJ2-7; d_call: -; clone_size: -; cdr3_aa: CASSQDPGRPYYEQYF; cdr3_nt: TGTGCCAGCAGCCAAGATCCGGGGCGGCCTTACTACGAGCAGTACTTC
v_call: TRBV10-1; j_call: TRBJ1-4; d_call: TRBD1; clone_size: -; cdr3_aa: CASSVKGQPSSANEKLFF; cdr3_nt: TGCGCCAGCAGTGTCAAGGGACAGCCATCATCTGCTAATGAAAAACTGTTTTTT
v_call: TRBV12-3/TRBV12-4; j_call: TRBJ2-5; d_call: TRBD2; clone_size: many; cdr3_aa: CASSPLAGARETQYF; cdr3_nt: TGTGCCAGCAGTCCGCTAGCGGGAGCGCGAGAGACCCAGTACTTC
v_call: TRBV9; j_call: TRBJ1-1; d_call: -; clone_size: -; cdr3_aa: CASTPSGGQNTEASF; cdr3_nt: TGTGCCAGCACCCCGTCTGGAGGACAGAACACTGAAGCTTCCTTT
v_call: TRBV20-1; j_call: TRBJ2-7; d_call: -; clone_size: -; cdr3_aa: CSASPDISYEQYF; cdr3_nt: TGCAGTGCTAGTCCCGACATATCCTACGAGCAGTACTTC
v_call: TRBV6-1; j_call: TRBJ2-5; d_call: -; clone_size: -; cdr3_aa: CASSQRRKETQYF; cdr3_nt: TGTGCCAGCAGCCAGCGGAGAAAAGAGACCCAGTACTTC
v_call: TRBV15; j_call: TRBJ2-2; d_call: TRBD1; clone_size: -; cdr3_aa: CATSRGAGTGATGELFF; cdr3_nt: TGTGCCACCAGCAGAGGGGCCGGGACAGGGGCCACCGGGGAGCTGTTTTTT
v_call: TRBV7-9; j_call: TRBJ1-1; d_call: -; clone_size: -; cdr3_aa: CASSLAAQNGGTEAFF; cdr3_nt: TGTGCCAGCAGCTTAGCCGCGCAAAATGGGGGCACTGAAGCTTTCTTT
v_call: TRBV11-3; j_call: TRBJ2-2; d_call: -; clone_size: -; cdr3_aa: CASSPRHGTGELFF; cdr3_nt: TGTGCCAGCAGCCCTCGACATGGCACCGGGGAGCTGTTTTTT
v_call: TRBV10-1; j_call: TRBJ2-7; d_call: TRBD2; clone_size: -; cdr3_aa: CASSESRTSPVGEQYF; cdr3_nt: TGCGCCAGCAGTGAGTCCCGGACTAGCCCTGTAGGGGAGCAGTACTTC
v_call: TRBV10-2; j_call: TRBJ2-7; d_call: -; clone_size: few; cdr3_aa: CASTITAGEQYF; cdr3_nt: TGCGCCAGCACCATCACGGCGGGCGAGCAGTACTTC
v_call: TRBV3-1; j_call: TRBJ1-2; d_call: -; clone_size: -; cdr3_aa: CASSQDSGRTNYGYTF; cdr3_nt: TGTGCCAGCAGCCAAGATAGCGGCAGAACTAACTATGGCTACACCTTC
v_call: TRBV29-1; j_call: TRBJ2-7; d_call: -; clone_size: few; cdr3_aa: CSVGRFAYEQYF; cdr3_nt: TGCAGCGTAGGACGCTTCGCCTACGAGCAGTACTTC
v_call: TRBV6-5; j_call: TRBJ1-5; d_call: TRBD1; clone_size: few; cdr3_aa: CASSYAAGGLGNQPQHF; cdr3_nt: TGTGCCAGCAGTTACGCGGCAGGGGGCCTAGGAAATCAGCCCCAGCATTTT
v_call: TRBV5-1; j_call: TRBJ2-7; d_call: TRBD2; clone_size: -; cdr3_aa: CATALAGGLPGYEQHF; cdr3_nt: TGCGCCACCGCACTAGCGGGAGGATTGCCCGGTTACGAGCAGCACTTC
v_call: TRBV12-3/TRBV12-4; j_call: TRBJ2-7; d_call: TRBD1; clone_size: -; cdr3_aa: CASSPDLGQGTYEQYF; cdr3_nt: TGTGCCAGCTCACCAGATCTCGGACAGGGAACCTACGAGCAGTACTTC
v_call: TRBV12-3/TRBV12-4; j_call: TRBJ2-4; d_call: -; clone_size: -; cdr3_aa: CASSLVRGNIQYF; cdr3_nt: TGTGCCAGCAGTTTGGTCAGGGGTAACATTCAGTACTTC
v_call: TRBV7-9; j_call: TRBJ2-7; d_call: TRBD1; clone_size: few; cdr3_aa: CASSPQTGGNEQYF; cdr3_nt: TGTGCCAGCAGCCCCCAGACAGGGGGGAACGAGCAGTACTTC
v_call: TRBV10-3; j_call: TRBJ1-5; d_call: TRBD1; clone_size: -; cdr3_aa: CAISDREVNQPQHF; cdr3_nt: TGTGCCATCAGCGACAGGGAAGTTAATCAGCCCCAGCATTTT
v_call: TRBV6-1; j_call: TRBJ1-2; d_call: -; clone_size: many; cdr3_aa: CASSELGSVAYGYTF; cdr3_nt: TGTGCCAGCAGTGAGTTAGGTTCAGTTGCATATGGCTACACCTTC
v_call: TRBV5-6; j_call: TRBJ1-5; d_call: TRBD1; clone_size: few; cdr3_aa: CASSLEAGGRNQPQHF; cdr3_nt: TGTGCCAGCAGCTTGGAGGCAGGGGGCCGCAATCAGCCCCAGCATTTT
v_call: TRBV9; j_call: TRBJ1-4; d_call: -; clone_size: few; cdr3_aa: CASSGGGTRATNEKLFF; cdr3_nt: TGTGCCAGCAGCGGGGGAGGGACGAGAGCAACTAATGAAAAACTGTTTTTT
v_call: TRBV3-1; j_call: TRBJ2-7; d_call: TRBD1; clone_size: -; cdr3_aa: CASSRSRDSIYEQYF; cdr3_nt: TGTGCCAGCAGCCGGAGCAGGGACAGTATCTACGAGCAGTACTTC
v_call: TRBV12-3/TRBV12-4; j_call: TRBJ1-1; d_call: TRBD1; clone_size: -; cdr3_aa: CASSSDRLGAFF; cdr3_nt: TGTGCCAGCAGTTCGGACAGGCTCGGGGCTTTCTTT
v_call: TRBV6-1; j_call: TRBJ2-7; d_call: TRBD2; clone_size: many; cdr3_aa: CASTPSSGTYEQYF; cdr3_nt: TGTGCCAGCACTCCTTCCAGCGGGACCTACGAGCAGTACTTC
v_call: TRBV6-2/TRBV6-3; j_call: TRBJ2-3; d_call: TRBD1; clone_size: -; cdr3_aa: CASSPEQGGHTQYF; cdr3_nt: TGTGCCAGCAGCCCTGAACAGGGGGGTCATACGCAGTATTTT
v_call: TRBV20-1; j_call: TRBJ1-1; d_call: -; clone_size: few; cdr3_aa: CSARDILWSTEAFF; cdr3_nt: TGCAGTGCTAGAGATATTCTGTGGAGCACTGAAGCTTTCTTT
v_call: TRBV12-3/TRBV12-4; j_call: TRBJ1-3; d_call: TRBD1; clone_size: -; cdr3_aa: CASSVGTAISGNTIYF; cdr3_nt: TGTGCCAGCAGTGTAGGGACAGCCATCTCTGGAAACACCATATATTTT
v_call: TRBV27; j_call: TRBJ1-1; d_call: -; clone_size: few; cdr3_aa: CASSSLMGTEAFF; cdr3_nt: TGTGCCAGCAGTTCCCTGATGGGCACTGAAGCTTTCTTT
v_call: TRBV6-1; j_call: TRBJ2-6; d_call: -; clone_size: -; cdr3_aa: CASSLDIAGANVLTF; cdr3_nt: TGTGCCAGCAGCTTGGACATAGCTGGGGCCAACGTCCTGACTTTC
v_call: TRBV27; j_call: TRBJ2-5; d_call: -; clone_size: -; cdr3_aa: CASSQLPAGDLFGAQYF; cdr3_nt: TGTGCCAGCAGTCAGCTGCCGGCAGGGGACCTATTTGGGGCCCAGTACTTC
v_call: TRBV30; j_call: TRBJ2-7; d_call: TRBD1; clone_size: -; cdr3_aa: CAWSYGTGYEQYF; cdr3_nt: TGTGCCTGGTCTTACGGGACAGGCTACGAGCAGTACTTC
v_call: TRBV5-1; j_call: TRBJ1-2; d_call: -; clone_size: once; cdr3_aa: CAGSSAGKYGYTF; cdr3_nt: TGCGCCGGCAGCTCCGCAGGGAAATATGGCTACACCTTC
v_call: TRBV7-9; j_call: TRBJ2-7; d_call: TRBD1; clone_size: -; cdr3_aa: CASSFPGQGGSEQYF; cdr3_nt: TGTGCCAGCAGCTTCCCGGGACAGGGGGGGTCCGAGCAGTACTTC
v_call: TRBV3-1; j_call: TRBJ2-4; d_call: -; clone_size: -; cdr3_aa: CASSQTGQMAKNIQYF; cdr3_nt: TGTGCCAGCAGCCAGACAGGACAGATGGCCAAAAACATTCAGTACTTC
v_call: TRBV20-1; j_call: TRBJ1-6; d_call: -; clone_size: few; cdr3_aa: CSASAVGSYNSPLHF; cdr3_nt: TGCAGTGCTAGTGCCGTGGGGTCCTATAATTCACCCCTCCACTTT
v_call: TRBV28; j_call: TRBJ1-1; d_call: -; clone_size: many; cdr3_aa: CASSFPKNTEAFF; cdr3_nt: TGTGCCAGCAGTTTCCCCAAGAACACTGAAGCTTTCTTT